These 8 T cell receptor beta chains share one sample of origin, sequenced in a study of post-analysis software for immune sequencing data (dated by TCRdb to the mid-2010s). What the research found in general, with its limitations: Significantly higher frequencies in patients than in controls were found for several TRBV segments, including TRBV5-6, TRBV5-1 and TRBV20-1.

For these receptors, no antigen is known. The library came from PCR. Sequencer: Illumina HiSeq 2500. To reduce PCR and sequencing biases, unique molecular identifiers were incorporated into the TCR beta cDNA libraries. The public sequencing data were trimmed at Q25 with fastp and processed into clonotypes with MiXCR by TCRdb, which kept only in-frame beta chains. Each entry merges the rows of one CDR3 protein and shows their most common DNA and genes. The sample yields around 700,000 distinct CDR3 sequences; around 60% were counted once. Roughly 12% of the sample lies in the top ten. Sequenced: blood. Source of these receptors: a girl aged 2 to 10 with multiple sclerosis.

J is TRBJ2-7 and V is TRBV12-3 or TRBV12-4; the D gene is possibly TRBD1 (7 bases). Trimming stripped 10 bases from V and 2 bases from J, with 21 bases between. The CDR3 has 15 amino acids. This CDR3 reads CATSNQGDWAYEQYF. In DNA form, the CDR3 reads TGTGCCACCTCTAATCAGGGGGACTGGGCCTACGAGCAGTACTTC.

The chain is built from TRBV11-3 and TRBJ2-3; 7 positions match TRBD1. The J segment lost 1 base and the V segment lost 5 bases, leaving 9 bases of the junction unmatched. The CDR3 covers 16 residues. CDR1 is SGHNT, CDR2 YENEEA, per germline. The CDR3 nucleotides are TGTGCCAGCAGCCCAGCCACCGGGACAGGCACAGATACGCAGTATTTT. Translation gives CASSPATGTGTDTQYF. Filled out from reference TRBV11-3 and TRBJ2-3, the complete variable domain reads EAGVVQSPRYKIIEKKQPVAFWCNPISGHNTLYWYLQNLGQGPELLIRYENEEAVDDSQLPKDRFSAERLKGVDSTLKIQPAELGDSAVYLCASSPATGTGTDTQYFGPGTRLTVL.

The chain is built from TRBV5-1 and TRBJ1-1; tentative D call: TRBD1 (6 bases). V gave up 5 bases and J gave up 3 bases, with 17 bases separating them. CDR3 size: 15 residues. From germline, CDR1 is SGHRS and CDR2 YFSETQ. CDR3 nucleotides: TGCGCCAGCAGTCCACAGGGCCCTGCTGACACTGAAGCTTTCTTT. Protein product: CASSPQGPADTEAFF.

The rearrangement uses TRBV20-1 and TRBJ2-1, with D perhaps being TRBD1 or TRBD2 (5 bases each). CDR1 and CDR2 from the germline V gene are DFQATT and SNEGSKA (reference sequence). This CDR3 comprises 11 residues. The CDR3 DNA is TGCAGCCCTAGGGCCGGGACCAAGCAGTTCTTC. It codes for CSPRAGTKQFF.

V gene TRBV6-1 combines with J gene TRBJ2-7; D ambiguous. The CDR3 has 14 amino acids. Germline assignment: CDR1 MNHNS and CDR2 SASEGT. The germline V and J ends were trimmed by 3 bases and 2 bases, with 11 bases remaining between them. The CDR3 DNA follows: TGTGCCAGCAGTGAGAGCGTAAGCACCTACGAGCAGTACTTC. Amino acids: CASSESVSTYEQYF.

CDR3 sequence reads: CASSNGLVSDEQYF. As DNA, the CDR3 is TGTGCCAGCAGTAATGGACTAGTTTCGGATGAGCAGTACTTC. The chain carries TRBV27 and TRBJ2-5; 7 nucleotides align to TRBD2. Per the germline V gene, CDR1 is MNHEY and CDR2 is SMNVEV (reference sequence). This CDR3 has 14 amino acids. J gave up 11 bases and V 5 bases, and 14 bases lay outside the gene matches.

This chain connects TRBV15 to TRBJ2-1; a possible D gene is TRBD2 (6 bases). The CDR3 is 16 residues long. CDR1 and CDR2 (germline): LNHNV, YYDKDF (reference sequence). The germline V and J ends were trimmed by 1 base and 5 bases, with 15 bases remaining between them. CDR3 in amino acids: CATSRGGNRLDNEQFF. Written as DNA, the CDR3 is TGTGCCACCAGCAGAGGAGGCAATCGACTAGACAATGAGCAGTTCTTC.

This clonotype appeared a few times. V and J are TRBV6-2 or TRBV6-3 and TRBJ2-7; 10 bases fit TRBD1. The CDR3 sequence is 15 residues long. V gave up 10 bases and J gave up 2 bases; unmatched junction bases: 11. Germline assignment: CDR1 MNHEY and CDR2 SVGEGT. CDR3 in DNA: TGTGCCACCCTTCCCGGGACAGGGGCTACCTACGAGCAGTACTTC. Residues: CATLPGTGATYEQYF.